This T cell receptor beta chain appears in the sequencing data of a study of OX40 agonist ivuxolimab in advanced cancers. Study-wide results and limits: There was clonal expansion of CD4+ and CD8+ blood T cells by week 6 at 0.1 to 3.0 mg/kg.

With regard to this clone: Its antigen is as yet unknown.

This table comes from immunoSEQ multiplex PCR, and its TCRdb copy is limited to in-frame clones, with some not included. The data contain under 85,000 clones, 85% to 95% of them singletons. Looked up from germline, CDR1 is SEHNR and CDR2 is FQNEAQ (reference sequence). V gave up 1 base and J gave up 0 bases, with 13 bases separating them. The length of the CDR3 is 17 residues. This material consisted of CD4+ or CD8+ T cells sorted from blood, taken in a trial of the OX40 agonist ivuxolimab. This clonotype was sampled from an adult with an advanced solid tumor such as melanoma, head and neck, liver or kidney cancer. The chain combines TRBV7-9 with TRBJ1-3, with D perhaps TRBD1 (5 bases). CDR3 in DNA: TGTGCCAGCAGCTTAGGGAGTGGGGGAGGCTCTGGAAACACCATATATTTT. Its translation: CASSLGSGGGSGNTIYF.